Following are 21 T cell receptor beta chains from one sample sequenced in a study of T cells in Graves' hyperthyroidism and ophthalmopathy. TCR beta CDR3 region amplification was performed from RNA transcripts. The TCR CDR3 was amplified in a first-round RT-PCR using the HTBI primer set. MiXCR, applied by TCRdb to the multiplex PCR reads, yields one record per CDR3 protein. The table lists under 650,000 distinct CDR3 sequences, around 15% of them singletons. Sequences were obtained from blood. The receptor source for this set is a woman in her 30s with Graves' hyperthyroidism.

This clonotype was detected ten times or more. This rearrangement joins TRBV27 to TRBJ2-7, with 9 nucleotides matching TRBD1. Germline trimming cut 6 bases from V and 5 bases from J; bases unmatched to any gene: 8. The length of the CDR3 is 14 residues. Germline V CDR1 and CDR2: MNHEY, SMNVEV (reference sequence). The CDR3 region has the DNA TGTGCCAGCAGCCCAGACAGGGGGGCCCACGAGCAGTACTTC. It yields the protein CASSPDRGAHEQYF.

The chain uses TRBV7-8 and TRBJ2-2; TRBD1 matches 9 bases. CDR3 length: 16 amino acids. The V gene's germline CDR1 is SGHVS and CDR2 FQNEAQ. Trimming removed 4 bases from V and 7 bases from J; junction bases left unmatched: 10. CDR3 amino acids: CASSSGGQGWFGELFF. In DNA form, the CDR3 reads TGTGCCAGCAGCTCTGGGGGACAGGGTTGGTTCGGGGAGCTGTTTTTT.

This clonotype was detected a few times. The V and J genes are TRBV20-1 and TRBJ2-5; D is unclear. The CDR3 length is 14 residues. Trimming removed 3 bases at V and 5 bases at J, with 16 bases between. Germline CDR1 is DFQATT and CDR2 is SNEGSKA (reference sequence). This CDR3 is CSARMTHLRETQYF. The CDR3 DNA reads TGCAGTGCTAGGATGACACACCTCCGGGAGACCCAGTACTTC.

This clonotype was observed a handful of times. The J gene is TRBJ1-5, the V gene TRBV5-6; the D gene is possibly TRBD1 (6 bases). The V and J ends lost 6 bases and 4 bases respectively, with 17 bases between them. This CDR3 is 15 amino acids long. In germline, CDR1 is SGHDT, CDR2 YYEEEE. The CDR3 spells CASTRGRGINQPQHF. The CDR3 region has the DNA TGTGCCAGCACCCGGGGGCGGGGTATTAATCAGCCCCAGCATTTT.

This clonotype has a count of ten or more. The CDR3 DNA reads as TGTGCCAGCAGTTCCAGGGGGACAGGGGCTCGTGAGCAGTTCTTC. Its protein product is CASSSRGTGAREQFF. The gene calls are TRBV28 and TRBJ2-1, with 10 bases aligning to TRBD1. With 4 bases clipped from V and 9 bases from J, the junction kept 9 bases outside the gene matches. Germline-derived CDR1 and CDR2 are MDHEN and SYDVKM. The CDR3 loop spans 15 amino acids.

This clonotype was detected a few times. The J gene is TRBJ2-7, the V gene TRBV7-9; TRBD1 or TRBD2 may be the D gene (5 bases each). The CDR3 spans 11 residues. Trimming took 11 bases from V and 3 from J, leaving 11 bases between them. The germline gives CDR1 SEHNR, CDR2 FQNEAQ (reference sequence). The CDR3 loop reads CAGGMGYEQYF. CDR3 DNA: TGTGCCGGGGGTATGGGCTACGAGCAGTACTTC.

A note on this clonotype: Germline is not matched at one junction end, which may reflect a read error. As DNA, the CDR3 is TGTGCCAGCGGTGAATACAACTATGGCTACACCTTC. It translates to CASGEYNYGYTF. V usage is TRBV6-1 and J usage is TRBJ1-2; no clear D gene. The CDR3 totals 12 residues. Germline loops: CDR1 MNHNS, CDR2 SASEGT.

CDR3 loop: CASSSGGLYEQYF. DNA of the CDR3: TGTGCCAGCAGTTCCGGGGGGCTGTACGAGCAGTACTTC. This sequence joins TRBV27 and TRBJ2-7; weak D call: TRBD2 (7 bases). CDR3 length: 13 amino acids. Trimming shortened V by 4 bases and J by 4 bases, and 11 bases separated the two germline ends. The germline V gene encodes CDR1 MNHEY and CDR2 SMNVEV (reference sequence).

The chain uses TRBV4-1 and TRBJ2-1; 7 positions agree with TRBD1. CDR3 size: 13 residues. With 5 bases clipped from V and 9 bases from J, the junction kept 7 bases outside the gene matches. CDR1 MGHRA and CDR2 YSYEKL come from the germline V gene. CDR3 DNA sequence: TGCGCCAGCAGCTTCACAGGGGCGGCTGAGCAGTTCTTC. It specifies CASSFTGAAEQFF.

The sample holds a few counts of this clonotype. The chain joins TRBV4-1 to TRBJ1-1; 7 bases are shared with TRBD1. The germline V gene has CDR1 MGHRA and CDR2 YSYEKL. V lost 1 base and J lost 4; bases outside the gene matches: 9. The CDR3 loop spans 16 amino acids. DNA of the CDR3: TGCGCCAGCAGCCAAGTAAGAGACAGGGTTGGCACTGAAGCTTTCTTT. It yields the protein CASSQVRDRVGTEAFF.

This clonotype was seen only a few times. The chain employs TRBV6-2 or TRBV6-3 and TRBJ2-5, with 7 bases aligning to TRBD1. The CDR3 loop spans 15 amino acids. Trimming removed 0 bases from V and 4 bases from J; junction bases left unmatched: 5. Germline V lookup: CDR1 MNHEY, CDR2 SVGEGT. CDR3 nucleotide sequence: TGTGCCAGCAGTTACTCCACAGGGGAAGTAGAGACCCAGTACTTC. This codes for CASSYSTGEVETQYF.

This clonotype was recorded at least ten times. The V call is TRBV6-1, the J call TRBJ2-7; 9 nucleotides match TRBD1. Germline V gene sequence: CDR1 MNHNS, CDR2 SASEGT. J was trimmed by 1 base and V by 6 bases; bases with no gene match: 10. The CDR3 sequence is 16 residues long. CDR3: CASSAQPGQGSYEQYF. In DNA, the CDR3 is TGTGCCAGCAGCGCCCAACCGGGACAGGGATCCTACGAGCAGTACTTC.

This clonotype has more than one count but fewer than ten. The gene calls are TRBV20-1 and TRBJ1-6, with D perhaps matching TRBD1 (5 bases). The CDR3 length is 14 residues. Looked up from germline, CDR1 is DFQATT and CDR2 is SNEGSKA (reference sequence). V was clipped by 6 bases and J by 2 bases, with 11 bases between them. CDR3 DNA: TGCAGTGCAGTCCAGGGTGCCTATAATTCACCCCTCCACTTT. This encodes CSAVQGAYNSPLHF.

In its sample, this clonotype was seen a few times. Relative to the germline gene, one junction end is altered; a read error may explain this. In DNA, the CDR3 is TGTGCCAGCATGGGGGACCAGGAGACCCAGTACTTC. It specifies CASMGDQETQYF. The chain couples TRBV3-1 to TRBJ2-5; D might be TRBD1 or TRBD2, each matching 5 bases. The CDR3 spans 12 residues. CDR1 LGHDT and CDR2 YNNKEL come from the germline V gene (reference sequence).

At least ten counts were recorded for this clonotype. V usage is TRBV24-1 and J usage is TRBJ2-3, with 7 bases fitting TRBD2. The CDR3 length is 14 residues. The junction had 2 bases not matched to a gene; V was cut back by 6 bases and J by 0 bases. Germline loops: CDR1 KGHDR, CDR2 SFDVKD. The CDR3 is CATSYSGSTDTQYF. The CDR3 DNA is TGTGCCACCAGTTATAGCGGGAGCACAGATACGCAGTATTTT.

This clonotype was counted many times. The rearrangement uses TRBV28 and TRBJ2-5, with D uncertain. CDR3 length: 13 residues. The germline gives CDR1 MDHEN, CDR2 SYDVKM. Trimming cost V 2 bases and J 1 base, with 5 bases left between them. The chain's CDR3 is CASSLPFQETQYF. CDR3 nucleotide sequence: TGTGCCAGCAGTTTACCATTCCAAGAGACCCAGTACTTC.

This clonotype was observed at least ten times. The V and J genes are TRBV9 and TRBJ2-7; D is possibly TRBD1 or TRBD2 (5 bases each). Between the trimmed V and J ends, which lost 2 bases and 7 bases, there was a span of 13 bases. The CDR3 consists of 13 residues. Germline CDR1 and CDR2: SGDLS and YYNGEE. The CDR3 is CASSVGGSGEQYF. The CDR3 nucleotides are TGTGCCAGCAGCGTTGGGGGATCCGGGGAGCAGTACTTC.

The V and J genes are TRBV28 and TRBJ2-7, with D maybe TRBD1 (7 bases). This CDR3 comprises 14 residues. V dropped 3 bases and J dropped 3 bases, with 12 bases sitting between them. CDR1 and CDR2 (germline): MDHEN, SYDVKM. The CDR3 sequence: CASSLGGQLYEQYF. The CDR3, as DNA: TGTGCCAGCAGTTTGGGGGGACAGCTCTACGAGCAGTACTTC.

This clonotype has a count of ten or more. This chain links TRBV7-9 with TRBJ2-1, with D unresolved. The length of the CDR3 is 15 residues. The V gene's germline CDR1 is SEHNR and CDR2 FQNEAQ (reference sequence). Trimming removed 5 bases from V and 0 bases from J, with 11 bases in between. In nucleotides, the CDR3 is TGTGCCAGCAGCGCTCACGGAAGCTCCTACAATGAGCAGTTCTTC. It encodes CASSAHGSSYNEQFF.

The sample holds many counts of this clonotype. V gene TRBV24-1 combines with J gene TRBJ1-5; D may be TRBD1 (6 bases). The V gene's germline CDR1 is KGHDR and CDR2 SFDVKD. This CDR3 has 15 amino acids. The V and J ends lost 3 bases and 2 bases respectively, with 10 bases between them. The CDR3 DNA reads as TGTGCCACCAGTGATCGACAGGTTGGCAATCAGCCCCAGCATTTT. As protein: CATSDRQVGNQPQHF.

This clonotype was detected many times. This sequence joins TRBV28 and TRBJ2-3; 11 positions agree with TRBD2. This CDR3 spans 16 amino acids. Germline loops: CDR1 MDHEN, CDR2 SYDVKM. The V segment lost 6 bases and the J segment 2 bases; nucleotides outside the gene matches: 7. CDR3 loop: CASSQLAGGYTDTQYF. For the CDR3, the DNA is TGTGCCAGCAGCCAGCTAGCGGGAGGTTACACAGATACGCAGTATTTT.